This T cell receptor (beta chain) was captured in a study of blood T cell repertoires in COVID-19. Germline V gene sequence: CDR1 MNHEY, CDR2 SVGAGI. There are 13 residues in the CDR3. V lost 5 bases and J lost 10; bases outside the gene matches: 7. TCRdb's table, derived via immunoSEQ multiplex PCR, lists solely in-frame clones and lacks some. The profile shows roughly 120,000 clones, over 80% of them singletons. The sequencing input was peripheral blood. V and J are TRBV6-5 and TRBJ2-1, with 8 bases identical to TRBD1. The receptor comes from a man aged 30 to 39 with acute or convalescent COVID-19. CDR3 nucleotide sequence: TGTGCCAGCAGTCCCCGGACAGGGCTAGAGCAGTTCTTC. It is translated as CASSPRTGLEQFF.